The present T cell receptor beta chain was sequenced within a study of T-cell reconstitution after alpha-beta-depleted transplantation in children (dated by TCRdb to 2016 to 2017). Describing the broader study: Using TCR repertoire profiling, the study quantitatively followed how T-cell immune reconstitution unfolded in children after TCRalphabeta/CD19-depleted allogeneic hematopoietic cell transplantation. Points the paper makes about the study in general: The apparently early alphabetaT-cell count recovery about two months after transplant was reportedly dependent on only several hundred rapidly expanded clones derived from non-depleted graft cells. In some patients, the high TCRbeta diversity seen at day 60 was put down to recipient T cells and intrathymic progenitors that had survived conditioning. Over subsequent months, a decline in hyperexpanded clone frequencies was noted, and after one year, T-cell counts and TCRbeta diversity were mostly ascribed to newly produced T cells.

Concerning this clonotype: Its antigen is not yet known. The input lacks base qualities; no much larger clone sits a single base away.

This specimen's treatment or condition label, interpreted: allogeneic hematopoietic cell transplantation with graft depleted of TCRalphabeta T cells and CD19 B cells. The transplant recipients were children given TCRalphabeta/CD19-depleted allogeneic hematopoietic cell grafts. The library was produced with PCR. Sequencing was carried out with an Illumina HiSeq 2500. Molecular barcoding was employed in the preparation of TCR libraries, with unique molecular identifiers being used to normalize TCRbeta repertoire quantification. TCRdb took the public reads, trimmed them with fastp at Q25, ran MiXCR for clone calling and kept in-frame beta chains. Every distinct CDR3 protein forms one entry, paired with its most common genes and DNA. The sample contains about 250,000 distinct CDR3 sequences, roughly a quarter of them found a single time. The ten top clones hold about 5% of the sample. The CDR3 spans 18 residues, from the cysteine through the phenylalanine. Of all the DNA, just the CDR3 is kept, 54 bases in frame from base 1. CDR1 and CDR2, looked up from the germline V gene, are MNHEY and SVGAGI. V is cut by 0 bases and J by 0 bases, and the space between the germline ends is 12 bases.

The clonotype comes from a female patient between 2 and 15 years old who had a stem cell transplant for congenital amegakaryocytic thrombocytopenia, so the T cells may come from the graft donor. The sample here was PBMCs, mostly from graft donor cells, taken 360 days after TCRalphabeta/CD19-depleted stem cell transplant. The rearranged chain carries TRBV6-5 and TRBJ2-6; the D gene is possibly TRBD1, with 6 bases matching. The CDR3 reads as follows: CASSYSRTRGSGANVLTF. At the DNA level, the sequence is TGTGCCAGCAGTTACTCGAGAACCAGGGGCTCTGGGGCCAACGTCCTGACTTTC.